This entry lists 14 T cell receptor beta chains sequenced from one sample in a study of shared clonotypes between healthy human individuals (dated by TCRdb to 2018 to 2021). Libraries were built with the immunoSEQ multiplex PCR assay. TCRdb mirrors the immuneACCESS table, restricted to in-frame sequences. Some clones are absent from its copies; in checked studies, under half trace to an unresolved V gene, and the reason for the others is unknown. Within this sample are over 2 million clones, with around 95% of them counted one time only. Together, the top ten hold 0.13% of the sample. Sequencing used naive CD4+ T cells sorted from blood. Interpreted using the paper, the cell subset or site label stands for: CD45RA+ positively selected. Every receptor here comes from a man aged 18 to 30 in good health.

The chain carries TRBV28 and TRBJ2-2; D call uncertain. This CDR3 spans 16 amino acids. V lost 2 bases and J lost 0, with 10 bases in between. From germline, CDR1 is MDHEN and CDR2 SYDVKM. The CDR3 DNA sequence: TGTGCCAGCAGTTTACTTTCGGGCGCGAACACCGGGGAGCTGTTTTTT. It encodes CASSLLSGANTGELFF.

The V call is TRBV6-6, the J call TRBJ1-5; maybe TRBD1 (6 bases). V gave up 4 bases and J gave up 1 base, with 11 bases separating them. This CDR3 is 15 amino acids long. CDR1 and CDR2 (germline): MNHNY, SVGAGI (reference sequence). In nucleotides, the CDR3 is TGTGCCAGCAGTTCGGGAGGGGGGAGCAATCAGCCCCAGCATTTT. It codes for CASSSGGGSNQPQHF.

J is TRBJ2-7 and V is TRBV2; 8 positions match TRBD1. This CDR3 is built from 16 residues. Trimming removed 4 bases from V and 2 bases from J; junction bases left unmatched: 10. Germline V gene data show CDR1 as SNHLY and CDR2 as FYNNEI. The CDR3 here is CASSAFTGGSAYEQYF. The CDR3 nucleotides are TGTGCCAGCAGTGCGTTTACAGGGGGGTCGGCCTACGAGCAGTACTTC.

The chain joins TRBV6-5 to TRBJ2-3; the D gene is possibly TRBD2 (5 bases). V lost 5 bases and J 11 bases, leaving 17 bases between the germline ends. CDR3 length: 13 amino acids. Germline values: CDR1 MNHEY, CDR2 SVGAGI. The CDR3 region has the DNA TGTGCCAGCAGTCTCCGACCGGGGTCTGGGCAGTATTTT. This translates into CASSLRPGSGQYF.

The chain joins TRBV7-2 to TRBJ1-5; D unclear. V was clipped by 1 base and J by 5 bases, with 9 bases between them. The CDR3 length is 14 residues. The germline V gene has CDR1 SGHTA and CDR2 FQGNSA. CDR3 region: CASSLELGYQPQHF. CDR3 bases: TGTGCCAGCAGCTTAGAGTTGGGGTATCAGCCCCAGCATTTT.

The J gene is TRBJ1-4, the V gene TRBV20-1; D not resolved. Per the germline V gene, CDR1 is DFQATT and CDR2 is SNEGSKA (reference sequence). Trimming took 1 base from V and 8 from J, leaving 5 bases between them. This CDR3 has 11 amino acids. CDR3 residues: CSARVGEKLFF. The CDR3, as DNA: TGCAGTGCTAGAGTGGGGGAAAAACTGTTTTTT.

This rearrangement joins TRBV5-4 to TRBJ2-7, with D unclear. In germline, CDR1 is SGHNT, CDR2 YYREEE (reference sequence). The V end was cut by 2 bases, the J end by 4 bases, with 7 bases between. There are 12 residues in the CDR3. As DNA, the CDR3 is TGTGCCAGCAGCTTCAGTGGATACGAGCAGTACTTC. Translated, it gives CASSFSGYEQYF.

The V gene is TRBV2, the J gene TRBJ1-5; 7 nucleotides agree with TRBD1. This CDR3 comprises 15 residues. Germline CDR1 and CDR2: SNHLY and FYNNEI. V was clipped by 6 bases and J by 4 bases; unmatched bases: 9. CDR3 sequence: CASRRDRFLNQPQHF. Written as DNA, the CDR3 is TGTGCCAGCAGACGGGACAGATTCTTAAATCAGCCCCAGCATTTT.

This chain uses TRBV29-1 with TRBJ2-3; D gene uncertain. The V and J ends lost 3 bases and 4 bases respectively, with 14 bases between them. The V gene's germline CDR1 is SQVTM and CDR2 ANQGSEA. The CDR3 totals 14 residues. The CDR3, as DNA: TGCAGCGTTGAGGGCTTAAGTTCTCCAGATACGCAGTATTTT. Translation: CSVEGLSSPDTQYF.

The chain is built from TRBV4-3 and TRBJ1-2; D uncertain. This CDR3 is built from 18 residues. V was clipped by 0 bases and J by 4 bases, with 21 bases between them. From germline, CDR1 is LGHNA and CDR2 YSLEER. The CDR3 nucleotides read TGCGCCAGCAGCCAAGATCTGGCCACACCAAGCGACGGCTATGGCTACACCTTC. It specifies CASSQDLATPSDGYGYTF.

About this clone: The same CDR3 is also encoded by other DNA sequences in this sample. J is TRBJ1-5 and V is TRBV5-1, with TRBD1 matching 7 bases. Germline V gene data show CDR1 as SGHRS and CDR2 as YFSETQ. Trimming at V came to 2 bases and at J to 2 bases, leaving 1 base not matched to a gene. This CDR3 region has 14 residues. CDR3 DNA sequence: TGCGCCAGCAGCTTTGGACAGGGCAATCAGCCCCAGCATTTT. It yields the protein CASSFGQGNQPQHF.

The V and J genes are TRBV5-5 and TRBJ1-1, with D unclear. The CDR3 loop spans 13 amino acids. In germline, CDR1 is SGHKS, CDR2 YYEKEE (reference sequence). V lost 0 bases and J lost 2, with 5 bases in between. The CDR3 nucleotides are TGTGCCAGCAGCTTGGCCGGTAACACTGAAGCTTTCTTT. The encoded protein is CASSLAGNTEAFF.

The chain carries TRBV10-2 and TRBJ1-6; unclear D gene. CDR3 size: 15 residues. Germline CDR1 and CDR2: WSHSY and SAAADI. V was shortened by 4 bases and J by 0 bases, with 7 bases between the two germline ends. The CDR3, as DNA: TGCGCCAGCAGTGCTGGGAACTCCTATAATTCACCCCTCCACTTT. It is translated as CASSAGNSYNSPLHF.

CDR3 residues: CASSPLGGYGYTF. For the CDR3, the DNA is TGTGCCAGCAGCCCCCTCGGGGGATATGGCTACACCTTC. The chain joins TRBV5-6 to TRBJ1-2; possible D gene TRBD1, 5 bases. The CDR3 consists of 13 residues. Germline lookup yields CDR1 SGHDT and CDR2 YYEEEE. Trimming took off 4 bases at V and 5 bases at J, with 12 bases between the two ends.